The 29 T cell receptor beta chains below all came from one sample that was sequenced in a study of blood T cell repertoires in COVID-19. The table came from immunoSEQ multiplex PCR; TCRdb's copy has only in-frame clones and leaves some out. Of some 200,000 clones listed, about four fifths are singletons. Sequencing was performed on peripheral blood. All receptors derive from a woman between 50 and 59 years old with active or convalescent COVID-19.

This clone was seen a few times. The V and J genes are TRBV18 and TRBJ1-5, with unresolved D. The V and J ends lost 1 base and 2 bases respectively, with 6 bases between them. CDR3 size: 14 residues. Germline loops: CDR1 KGHSH, CDR2 LQKENI. The CDR3 protein is CASSPQEGNQPQHF. CDR3 DNA: TGTGCCAGCTCACCACAGGAGGGCAATCAGCCCCAGCATTTT.

The chain has TRBV7-9 and TRBJ2-3; perhaps TRBD1 as D (6 bases). Deletions cut 3 bases from V and 4 bases from J, with 14 bases between. The CDR3 contains 15 residues. Germline V gene lookup returns CDR1 SEHNR and CDR2 FQNEAQ (reference sequence). CDR3 in amino acids: CASSFQGIGADTQYF. Here the CDR3 DNA reads TGTGCCAGCAGCTTCCAGGGGATAGGAGCAGATACGCAGTATTTT.

This chain joins TRBV6-5 and TRBJ1-1; D gene ambiguous. Between the trimmed V and J ends, which lost 2 bases and 10 bases, there was a span of 8 bases. The CDR3 length is 11 residues. Germline CDR1 reads MNHEY; CDR2 reads SVGAGI. This CDR3 is CASSYNSRAFF. For the CDR3, the DNA is TGTGCCAGCAGTTACAATTCTAGAGCTTTCTTT.

The chain uses TRBV6-5 and TRBJ1-3; 9 nucleotides match TRBD1. This CDR3 is built from 16 residues. With V trimmed by 0 bases and J by 1 base, 1 base remained unmatched. From germline, CDR1 is MNHEY and CDR2 SVGAGI. In nucleotides, the CDR3 is TGTGCCAGCAGTTACTCGGGGACAGGGTCTGGAAACACCATATATTTT. Protein: CASSYSGTGSGNTIYF.

The chain links TRBV18 to TRBJ2-3; TRBD2 aligns across 8 bases. The germline V gene has CDR1 KGHSH and CDR2 LQKENI. The CDR3 spans 14 residues. J lost 6 bases, V lost 6 bases, and 8 bases had no gene match. The CDR3 region is CASSRGGPSDTQYF. CDR3 in DNA: TGTGCCAGCTCCCGGGGGGGGCCGAGTGATACGCAGTATTTT.

The chain links TRBV15 to TRBJ2-5, with TRBD2 matching over 10 bases. The CDR3 spans 17 residues. The junction had 10 bases not matched to a gene; V was cut back by 5 bases and J by 1 base. Germline loops: CDR1 LNHNV, CDR2 YYDKDF (reference sequence). CDR3 protein: CATSGIAGGHPQETQYF. CDR3 DNA sequence: TGTGCCACCAGCGGAATAGCGGGGGGACACCCCCAAGAGACCCAGTACTTC.

The chain uses TRBV19 and TRBJ2-3, with 7 bases fitting TRBD1. Germline V lookup: CDR1 LNHDA, CDR2 SQIVND (reference sequence). CDR3 size: 16 residues. Trimming at V came to 10 bases and at J to 0 bases, leaving 13 bases not matched to a gene. CDR3 protein: CATTDTGVASTDTQYF. CDR3 DNA: TGTGCCACTACTGACACAGGGGTGGCTAGCACAGATACGCAGTATTTT.

J is TRBJ1-1 and V is TRBV6-5, with D possibly being TRBD1 (5 bases). The CDR3 contains 13 residues. Trimming pared 6 bases from V and 10 bases from J, leaving 18 bases between. Germline loops: CDR1 MNHEY, CDR2 SVGAGI. CDR3 sequence reads: CASSPGQKGTAFF. CDR3 DNA: TGTGCCAGCAGCCCCGGACAAAAAGGCACAGCTTTCTTT.

The chain has TRBV30 and TRBJ2-6, with TRBD1 matching 7 bases. The CDR3 runs to 15 residues. The germline CDR1 and CDR2 sequences are GTSNPN and SVGIG (reference sequence). Losses at the gene ends were 2 bases for V and 0 bases for J; bases not matched to a gene: 1. This CDR3 is CAWSRDSSGANVLTF. The CDR3 region has the DNA TGTGCCTGGAGTCGGGACAGCTCTGGGGCCAACGTCCTGACTTTC.

The V and J genes are TRBV28 and TRBJ2-2; D might be TRBD1 (8 bases). This CDR3 contains 16 residues. Germline V CDR1 and CDR2: MDHEN, SYDVKM. Trimming shortened V by 7 bases and J by 5 bases, and 20 bases separated the two germline ends. The CDR3 sequence: CASIPGGTGATGELFF. The CDR3 nucleotides read TGTGCCAGCATCCCCGGGGGGACAGGAGCTACCGGGGAGCTGTTTTTT.

The chain is built from TRBV28 and TRBJ2-1, with TRBD2 identical over 9 bases. Germline V gene data show CDR1 as MDHEN and CDR2 as SYDVKM. The CDR3 length is 17 residues. After removal of 4 bases from V and 0 bases from J, the junction contained 7 bases not matched to a gene. CDR3 amino acids: CASSSDSSGTSYNEQFF. CDR3 DNA sequence: TGTGCCAGCAGTTCCGACTCTAGCGGGACCTCCTACAATGAGCAGTTCTTC.

This clone appeared many times. This chain links TRBV30 with TRBJ1-4; TRBD1 agrees at 7 bases. In germline, CDR1 is GTSNPN, CDR2 SVGIG (reference sequence). V lost 1 base and J lost 6; bases outside the gene matches: 5. The CDR3 contains 14 residues. The CDR3 nucleotides read TGTGCCTGGAGTGCTAGAGGGGGCGATGAAAAACTGTTTTTT. Its protein is CAWSARGGDEKLFF.

This sequence joins TRBV28 and TRBJ2-2; TRBD1 might be the D (5 bases). This CDR3 is 15 amino acids long. Germline V gives CDR1 MDHEN, CDR2 SYDVKM. V was shortened by 3 bases and J by 4 bases, with 12 bases between the two germline ends. As DNA, the CDR3 is TGTGCCAGCAGTTTTGCCAGGGCCGGCACCGGGGAGCTGTTTTTT. Its translation is CASSFARAGTGELFF.

Details on this clone: This same CDR3 is encoded by further DNA sequences in the sample. J is TRBJ1-5 and V is TRBV18, with D tentatively TRBD1 (5 bases). V lost 2 bases and J 4 bases, leaving 6 bases between the germline ends. This CDR3 spans 13 amino acids. CDR1 is KGHSH and CDR2 is LQKENI in the germline V gene. CDR3: CASSPGGNQPQHF. The CDR3 nucleotides read TGTGCCAGCTCACCAGGGGGGAATCAGCCCCAGCATTTT.

The J gene is TRBJ1-2, the V gene TRBV3-1 (or the pseudogene TRBV3-2), with D uncertain. Trimming took off 1 base at V and 8 bases at J, with 14 bases between the two ends. Germline CDR1 is LGHDT and CDR2 is YNNKEL (reference sequence). CDR3 length equals 14 residues. For the CDR3, the DNA is TGTGCCAGCAGCCAAGGAATCGGGGAAGGAGGCTACACCTTC. This codes for CASSQGIGEGGYTF.

This clone showed up just once. Written as DNA, the CDR3 is TGTGCCAGCAGCCCCGCGGGGGCCATAATTACCTACGAGCAGTACTTC. Protein: CASSPAGAIITYEQYF. This sequence joins TRBV5-6 and TRBJ2-7; a weak D match, TRBD2 (7 bases). CDR1 and CDR2 (germline): SGHDT, YYEEEE. Trimming took off 4 bases at V and 2 bases at J, with 19 bases between the two ends. CDR3 length: 16 residues.

The rearrangement links TRBV9 to TRBJ2-7, with D maybe TRBD2 (5 bases). This CDR3 region has 16 residues. Germline V gene lookup returns CDR1 SGDLS and CDR2 YYNGEE. The V gene lost 4 bases and the J gene lost 7 bases, with 24 bases spanning the gap. DNA of the CDR3: TGTGCCAGCAGCCCCCCCCCGGGAACTGCTATCGGGGAGCAGTACGTC. Amino acid sequence: CASSPPPGTAIGEQYV.

The genes are TRBV9 and TRBJ1-2; D might be TRBD1 (6 bases). The germline V and J ends were trimmed by 0 bases and 4 bases, with 13 bases remaining between them. Germline CDR1 SGDLS, CDR2 YYNGEE. The CDR3 consists of 15 residues. CDR3 DNA: TGTGCCAGCAGCGTAGGAGGGACAATGGCCTATGGCTACACCTTC. Protein: CASSVGGTMAYGYTF.

The rearrangement links TRBV7-7 to TRBJ2-2, with 7 bases fitting TRBD2. V was pared by 3 bases and J by 7 bases, with 2 bases of the junction left unmatched. Germline assignment: CDR1 SSHAT and CDR2 FNYEAQ (reference sequence). This CDR3 contains 13 residues. The CDR3 is CASSLTSSGELFF. CDR3 nucleotide sequence: TGTGCCAGCAGCTTGACTAGCAGCGGGGAGCTGTTTTTT.

The V call is TRBV2, the J call TRBJ2-3, with 7 bases that match TRBD2. The CDR3 extends over 13 amino acids. Trimming removed 8 bases from V and 6 bases from J; junction bases left unmatched: 8. Germline assignment: CDR1 SNHLY and CDR2 FYNNEI. This CDR3 is CASRTSRVDTQYF. In nucleotides, the CDR3 is TGTGCCAGCCGGACTAGTCGGGTCGATACGCAGTATTTT.

V and J are TRBV6-4 and TRBJ2-3, with a weak D call TRBD2 (6 bases). The V end was cut by 2 bases, the J end by 3 bases, with 15 bases between. This CDR3 is 16 amino acids long. Germline loops: CDR1 MRHNA, CDR2 SNTAGT. In DNA, the CDR3 is TGTGCCAGCAGTGACGGTGAAATGGGGGGAACAGATACGCAGTATTTT. Amino acids: CASSDGEMGGTDTQYF.

V usage is TRBV2 and J usage is TRBJ2-2, with 9 nucleotides matching TRBD1. Trimming removed 6 bases from V and 7 bases from J; junction bases left unmatched: 9. The CDR3 sequence is 15 residues long. CDR1 SNHLY and CDR2 FYNNEI come from the germline V gene. CDR3 loop: CASRRGSTGGGELFF. DNA for the CDR3: TGTGCCAGCAGGAGGGGTTCGACAGGGGGCGGGGAGCTGTTTTTT.

V and J are TRBV6-1 and TRBJ1-2; a possible D gene is TRBD1 (5 bases). The CDR3 has 16 residues. Germline loops: CDR1 MNHNS, CDR2 SASEGT. The V and J ends lost 0 bases and 5 bases respectively, with 16 bases between them. CDR3 sequence: CASSEAVSQGSYGYTF. Written as DNA, the CDR3 is TGTGCCAGCAGTGAAGCGGTAAGCCAGGGATCTTATGGCTACACCTTC.

This chain uses TRBV6-5 with TRBJ1-2, with D tentatively TRBD1 (5 bases). CDR1 and CDR2 from the germline V gene are MNHEY and SVGAGI. V dropped 8 bases and J dropped 3 bases, with 13 bases sitting between them. The length of the CDR3 is 13 residues. In DNA form, the CDR3 reads TGTGCCAGCCGGTTTGACAGCCACTATGGCTACACCTTC. Residues: CASRFDSHYGYTF.

This rearrangement joins TRBV14 to TRBJ1-5; no reliable D call. Between the trimmed V and J ends, which lost 5 bases and 5 bases, there was a span of 10 bases. This CDR3 comprises 13 residues. The germline CDR1 and CDR2 sequences are SGHDN and FVKESK. The CDR3 region is CASSYKRDQPQHF. CDR3 DNA: TGTGCCAGCAGCTATAAGAGGGATCAGCCCCAGCATTTT.

V is TRBV7-9 and J is TRBJ2-5, with D uncertain. The ends were cut back, 5 bases at V and 2 bases at J, with 12 bases in the middle. Germline CDR1 SEHNR, CDR2 FQNEAQ (reference sequence). The CDR3 has 14 amino acids. The CDR3 protein is CASSPLRLQETQYF. The CDR3, as DNA: TGTGCCAGCAGCCCATTGAGGTTACAAGAGACCCAGTACTTC.

This rearrangement joins TRBV19 to TRBJ1-1; tentatively, D is TRBD1 (6 bases). The CDR3 covers 14 residues. V lost 5 bases, J lost 0 bases, and 10 bases lay in between. Germline CDR1 reads LNHDA; CDR2 reads SQIVND (reference sequence). The CDR3 sequence is CASSYGQMNTEAFF. The CDR3 coding sequence is TGTGCCAGTAGTTATGGACAGATGAACACTGAAGCTTTCTTT.

The chain employs TRBV4-1 and TRBJ2-2, with a tentative D call TRBD2 (5 bases). CDR3 length: 15 amino acids. V was trimmed by 3 bases and J by 4 bases, leaving 12 bases between them. The germline V gene encodes CDR1 MGHRA and CDR2 YSYEKL. The CDR3 DNA is TGCGCCAGCAGCCAGGGAAGGGAGCTCACCGGGGAGCTGTTTTTT. This sequence encodes CASSQGRELTGELFF.

The chain links TRBV30 to TRBJ1-2; maybe TRBD1 (6 bases). There are 15 residues in the CDR3. Between the trimmed V and J ends, which lost 3 bases and 1 base, there was a span of 15 bases. In germline, CDR1 is GTSNPN, CDR2 SVGIG (reference sequence). The CDR3 sequence is CAWRAITGYNYGYTF. The CDR3 DNA reads TGTGCCTGGAGGGCAATTACAGGGTATAACTATGGCTACACCTTC.